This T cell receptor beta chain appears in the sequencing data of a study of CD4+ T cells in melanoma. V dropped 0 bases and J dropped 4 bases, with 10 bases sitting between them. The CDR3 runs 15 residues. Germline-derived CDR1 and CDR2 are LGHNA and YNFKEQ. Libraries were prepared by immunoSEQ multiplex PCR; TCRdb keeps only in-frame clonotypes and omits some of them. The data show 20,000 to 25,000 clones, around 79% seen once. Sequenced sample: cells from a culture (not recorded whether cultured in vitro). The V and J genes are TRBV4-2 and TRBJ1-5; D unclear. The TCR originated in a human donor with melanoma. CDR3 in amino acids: CASSQDIGENQPQHF. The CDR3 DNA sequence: TGTGCCAGCAGCCAAGATATCGGGGAGAATCAGCCCCAGCATTTT.